The 18 T cell receptor beta chains presented below share a single source sample, sequenced in a study of T cells in Graves' hyperthyroidism and ophthalmopathy. Researchers took RNA transcripts and amplified the TCR beta CDR3 regions from them. First-round RT-PCR targeting the TCR CDR3 was performed with the HTBI primer set. TCRdb passed the multiplex PCR reads through MiXCR, listing each CDR3 protein once. The data show under 300,000 distinct CDR3 sequences, roughly 15% seen once. Input material: blood. These receptor sequences come from a woman between 35 and 50 years old with Graves' hyperthyroidism.

This clonotype was counted many times. The CDR3 here is CASSFREGDEQYF. DNA for the CDR3: TGTGCCAGCTCATTCAGGGAGGGCGACGAGCAGTACTTC. The V gene is TRBV18, the J gene TRBJ2-7; 7 bases align to TRBD2. This CDR3 comprises 13 residues. The ends lost 5 bases at V and 5 bases at J; junction bases unmatched: 6. CDR1 is KGHSH and CDR2 is LQKENI in the germline V gene.

The table lists this clonotype with many counts. This chain links TRBV28 with TRBJ2-1; D not resolved. The germline V gene encodes CDR1 MDHEN and CDR2 SYDVKM. The CDR3 sequence is 17 residues long. Trimming left V 2 bases short and J 2 bases short, with 16 bases between. CDR3 sequence reads: CASSLGLRSGPYNEQFF. The DNA for the CDR3 is TGTGCCAGCAGTTTAGGTCTCAGGTCCGGGCCCTACAATGAGCAGTTCTTC.

This clonotype was found many times. This chain joins TRBV3-1 and TRBJ2-2; 7 nucleotides agree with TRBD1. Germline lookup yields CDR1 LGHDT and CDR2 YNNKEL (reference sequence). There are 14 residues in the CDR3. With V trimmed by 3 bases and J by 8 bases, 6 bases remained unmatched. DNA for the CDR3: TGTGCCAGCAGCCATCCCGACAGGGCGGGGGAGCTGTTTTTT. Protein product: CASSHPDRAGELFF.

This clonotype occurred many times. The rearrangement joins TRBV12-3 or TRBV12-4 to TRBJ1-5; weak D call: TRBD1 (5 bases). The CDR3 extends over 13 amino acids. Trimming removed 5 bases from V and 7 bases from J, with 12 bases in between. CDR3 in amino acids: CASSPGFWQPQHF. The DNA for the CDR3 is TGTGCCAGCAGTCCAGGGTTTTGGCAGCCCCAGCATTTT.

This clonotype was detected many times. CDR3 loop: CASSPTGRRGYTF. For the CDR3, the DNA is TGTGCCAGCAGCCCTACAGGGCGCCGCGGCTACACCTTC. The genes are TRBV2 and TRBJ1-2, with D possibly being TRBD1 (6 bases). The CDR3 is made up of 13 amino acids. Trimming took off 6 bases at V and 8 bases at J, with 16 bases between the two ends. Per germline, CDR1 SNHLY and CDR2 FYNNEI.

A few counts support this clonotype. The CDR3 here is CASSLKRERYNEQFF. CDR3 coding DNA: TGTGCCAGCAGCTTAAAGCGGGAGCGGTACAATGAGCAGTTCTTC. V and J are TRBV5-6 and TRBJ2-1; 8 nucleotides match TRBD2. This CDR3 contains 15 residues. V trimming: 2 bases; J trimming: 4 bases; junction bases outside the gene matches: 5. The germline gives CDR1 SGHDT, CDR2 YYEEEE.

Turning to this clonotype: Possible read error: a much larger clone is one base away. J is TRBJ1-5 and V is TRBV19, with TRBD1 identical over 11 bases. Germline V gene data show CDR1 as LNHDA and CDR2 as SQIVND (reference sequence). Trimming took 7 bases from V and 5 from J; bases not matched to a gene: 13. This CDR3 comprises 17 residues. The CDR3: CASNTRARTGGDQPQHF. The CDR3 DNA is TGTGCCAGTAACACTAGGGCCCGGACAGGGGGCGATCAGCCCCAGCATTTT.

This clonotype was counted ten times or more. V gene TRBV12-3 or TRBV12-4 combines with J gene TRBJ1-4; maybe TRBD1 (5 bases). This CDR3 is built from 15 residues. V was pared by 0 bases and J by 3 bases, with 8 bases between. The CDR3: CASSLAGGSNEKLFF. CDR3 bases: TGTGCCAGCAGTTTAGCCGGGGGGTCTAATGAAAAACTGTTTTTT.

This clonotype was found many times. The CDR3 coding sequence is TGCAGTGCTAGAGATCCCAGGGGACTTATGAACACTGAAGCTTTCTTT. Its protein is CSARDPRGLMNTEAFF. The J gene is TRBJ1-1, the V gene TRBV20-1; perhaps TRBD1 as D (6 bases). CDR3 length: 16 amino acids. V was trimmed by 0 bases and J by 0 bases, leaving 14 bases between them. The germline V gene has CDR1 DFQATT and CDR2 SNEGSKA (reference sequence).

This clonotype was counted many times. The V and J genes are TRBV3-1 and TRBJ1-4, with D possibly matching TRBD1 (5 bases). Looked up from germline, CDR1 is LGHDT and CDR2 is YNNKEL (reference sequence). This CDR3 is 12 amino acids long. The V and J ends lost 4 bases and 8 bases respectively, with 8 bases between them. Written as DNA, the CDR3 is TGTGCCAGCAGCCGGGAGGGGGAAAAACTGTTTTTT. Protein sequence: CASSREGEKLFF.

This clonotype was seen repeatedly, ten times or more. This chain connects TRBV12-3 or TRBV12-4 to TRBJ2-1; TRBD2 matches at 8 bases. The length of the CDR3 is 15 residues. With V trimmed by 5 bases and J by 7 bases, 10 bases remained unmatched. This CDR3 reads CASSTMAGGGNEQFF. The DNA of the CDR3 is TGTGCCAGCAGTACCATGGCGGGAGGAGGGAATGAGCAGTTCTTC.

This clonotype was detected ten times or more. The chain recombines TRBV20-1 with TRBJ1-1; no clear D. The CDR3 covers 13 residues. Germline-derived CDR1 and CDR2 are DFQATT and SNEGSKA (reference sequence). Between the trimmed V and J ends, which lost 4 bases and 0 bases, there was a span of 9 bases. CDR3 nucleotides: TGCAGTGCTAAGACACTGATGAACACTGAAGCTTTCTTT. Its translation: CSAKTLMNTEAFF.

This clonotype appeared many times. The chain recombines TRBV7-9 with TRBJ2-7; D may correspond to TRBD1 or TRBD2 (5 bases each). The CDR3 is made up of 14 amino acids. Germline V CDR1 and CDR2: SEHNR, FQNEAQ (reference sequence). With 5 bases removed from V and 1 base from J, the gap between germline ends came to 12 bases. CDR3 nucleotide sequence: TGTGCCAGCAGCGTCGGGACGAGTTCCTACGAGCAGTACTTC. Its translation: CASSVGTSSYEQYF.

Only a few counts were recorded for this clonotype. This sequence joins TRBV3-1 and TRBJ1-4; 8 bases match TRBD1. Germline trimming cut 6 bases from V and 3 bases from J; bases unmatched to any gene: 6. Germline V lookup: CDR1 LGHDT, CDR2 YNNKEL (reference sequence). The CDR3 has 15 residues. The CDR3 spells CASSSTGQANEKLFF. CDR3 DNA: TGTGCCAGCAGTTCTACGGGACAGGCTAATGAAAAACTGTTTTTT.

This clonotype has just a few counts. The rearrangement joins TRBV10-3 to TRBJ1-2; no clear D gene. V was clipped by 4 bases and J by 1 base, with 7 bases between them. The CDR3 loop spans 13 amino acids. Per the germline V gene, CDR1 is ENHRY and CDR2 is SYGVKD. This CDR3 is CAISAGDNYGYTF. The DNA of the CDR3 is TGTGCCATCAGTGCCGGGGATAACTATGGCTACACCTTC.

This clonotype was found many times. The rearrangement uses TRBV27 and TRBJ1-2, with TRBD1 as a possible D gene (6 bases). CDR1 and CDR2 (germline): MNHEY, SMNVEV (reference sequence). The CDR3 is 15 residues long. With 6 bases removed from V and 8 bases from J, the gap between germline ends came to 22 bases. The DNA of the CDR3 is TGTGCCAGCAGCCCGGACAGCCTTCCTGAAGGCGGCTACACCTTC. It specifies CASSPDSLPEGGYTF.

This clonotype occurred a few times. The J gene is TRBJ1-3, the V gene TRBV5-6; TRBD1 is a possible D gene (5 bases). The germline V gene encodes CDR1 SGHDT and CDR2 YYEEEE. V lost 4 bases and J 0 bases, leaving 17 bases between the germline ends. This CDR3 has 17 amino acids. In DNA, the CDR3 is TGTGCCAGCAGCCGGGGGAGGGGTCGGAGCTCTGGAAACACCATATATTTT. It encodes CASSRGRGRSSGNTIYF. Looking up the rest from reference TRBV5-6 and TRBJ1-3 gives the full variable domain: DAGVTQSPTHLIKTRGQQVTLRCSPKSGHDTVSWYQQALGQGPQFIFQYYEEEERQRGNFPDRFSGHQFPNYSSELNVNALLLGDSALYLCASSRGRGRSSGNTIYFGEGSWLTVV.

As regards this clonotype: Just one base apart from a much larger clone, this may be a read error. The chain has TRBV18 and TRBJ1-1, with D possibly being TRBD1 (6 bases). Germline V gives CDR1 KGHSH, CDR2 LQKENI. The CDR3 sequence is 15 residues long. V shed 4 bases and J shed 7 bases, with 19 bases lying between them. Written as DNA, the CDR3 is TGTGCCAGCTCACAATCGGTGACGGGGGGCAGTGAAGCTTTCTTT. It codes for CASSQSVTGGSEAFF.